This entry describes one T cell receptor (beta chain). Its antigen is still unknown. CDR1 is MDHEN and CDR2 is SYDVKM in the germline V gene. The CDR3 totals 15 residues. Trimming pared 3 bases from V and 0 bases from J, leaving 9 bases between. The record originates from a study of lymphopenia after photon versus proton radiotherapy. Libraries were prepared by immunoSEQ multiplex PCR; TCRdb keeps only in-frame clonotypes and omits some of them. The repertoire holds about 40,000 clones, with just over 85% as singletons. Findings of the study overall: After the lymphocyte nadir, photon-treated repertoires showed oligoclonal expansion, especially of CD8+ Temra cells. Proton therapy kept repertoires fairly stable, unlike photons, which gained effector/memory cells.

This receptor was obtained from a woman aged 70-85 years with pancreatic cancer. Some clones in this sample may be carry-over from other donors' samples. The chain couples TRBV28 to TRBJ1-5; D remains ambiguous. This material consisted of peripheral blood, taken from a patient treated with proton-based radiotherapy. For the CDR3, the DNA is TGTGCCAGCAGTTTGGTGAGCTATAGCAATCAGCCCCAGCATTTT. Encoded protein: CASSLVSYSNQPQHF.